The 25 T cell receptor beta chains presented below share a single source sample, sequenced in a study of blood T cell repertoires in COVID-19. Generated by immunoSEQ multiplex PCR, the TCRdb table keeps only in-frame clones and is missing some. Here the sample spans about 150,000 clones, 85% being singletons. Sequences were obtained from peripheral blood. These TCRs come from a woman aged 40-49 years with active or convalescent COVID-19.

The chain links TRBV28 to TRBJ1-1; D uncertain. The V end was cut by 1 base, the J end by 1 base, with 19 bases between. The CDR3 length is 18 residues. CDR1 is MDHEN, CDR2 SYDVKM, per germline. The CDR3 loop is CASSLFLSTLEQNTEAFF. The CDR3 DNA reads as TGTGCCAGCAGTTTATTCCTCTCCACCCTGGAGCAGAACACTGAAGCTTTCTTT.

The chain is built from TRBV19 and TRBJ1-4; D is unclear. The CDR3 is 15 residues long. Germline CDR1 LNHDA, CDR2 SQIVND (reference sequence). Between the trimmed V and J ends, which lost 3 bases and 2 bases, there was a span of 10 bases. CDR3 DNA: TGTGCCAGTAGTATCGGGAGGGCCACTAATGAAAAACTGTTTTTT. Translating it yields CASSIGRATNEKLFF.

The CDR3 DNA follows: TGTGCCAGCAGTGGACTAGCGGGGGGGCTGCCAGATACGCAGTATTTT. This gives the protein CASSGLAGGLPDTQYF. The chain employs TRBV6-1 and TRBJ2-3, with 14 bases identical to TRBD2. With 4 bases clipped from V and 4 bases from J, the junction kept 4 bases outside the gene matches. This CDR3 has 16 amino acids. Germline V gene lookup returns CDR1 MNHNS and CDR2 SASEGT.

The CDR3 sequence: CATEDSFTYEQYF. CDR3 nucleotides: TGTGCCACCGAGGACAGTTTCACCTACGAGCAGTACTTC. The chain has TRBV19 and TRBJ2-7; tentative D call: TRBD1 (6 bases). CDR1 and CDR2 (germline): LNHDA, SQIVND (reference sequence). V was trimmed by 10 bases and J by 2 bases, leaving 15 bases between them. The CDR3 spans 13 residues.

On this clone: One junction end does not reproduce the germline sequence, and a read error may be involved. The chain is built from TRBV6-5 and TRBJ1-1; D may be TRBD1 (5 bases). This CDR3 has 13 amino acids. The germline V gene has CDR1 MNHEY and CDR2 SVGAGI. CDR3 coding DNA: TGTGCCAGTAGTTATCTCGGACAAACTGAAGCTTTCTTT. Translation: CASSYLGQTEAFF.

The J gene is TRBJ1-6, the V gene TRBV2, with 7 bases fitting TRBD1. There are 15 residues in the CDR3. CDR1 and CDR2 (germline): SNHLY, FYNNEI. The J segment lost 9 bases and the V segment lost 6 bases, leaving 11 bases of the junction unmatched. In nucleotides, the CDR3 is TGTGCCAGCAGACCACCGAGGACAGGAGGTTCACCCCTCCACTTT. Protein: CASRPPRTGGSPLHF. Drawing the rest from reference TRBV2 and TRBJ1-6, the complete variable domain is EPEVTQTPSHQVTQMGQEVILRCVPISNHLYFYWYRQILGQKVEFLVSFYNNEISEKSEIFDDQFSVERPDGSNFTLKIRSTKLEDSAMYFCASRPPRTGGSPLHFGNGTRLTVT.

V and J are TRBV9 and TRBJ1-6, with no clear D. The V end was cut by 4 bases, the J end by 2 bases, with 13 bases between. The germline gives CDR1 SGDLS, CDR2 YYNGEE. CDR3 length equals 16 residues. The CDR3 bases are TGTGCCAGCAGCACACGTTCCGGGGCCTATAATTCACCCCTCCACTTT. Translated: CASSTRSGAYNSPLHF.

The V gene is TRBV7-9, the J gene TRBJ2-2; tentatively, D is TRBD1 (6 bases). This CDR3 region has 15 residues. The V gene lost 5 bases and the J gene lost 3 bases, with 13 bases spanning the gap. Germline-derived CDR1 and CDR2 are SEHNR and FQNEAQ (reference sequence). The CDR3 is CASSRRQEDTGELFF. CDR3 bases: TGTGCCAGCAGCCGCAGACAGGAGGACACCGGGGAGCTGTTTTTT.

V is TRBV18 and J is TRBJ1-1; D is uncertain. Between the trimmed V and J ends, which lost 1 base and 0 bases, there was a span of 6 bases. CDR3 length: 14 amino acids. Germline V gene sequence: CDR1 KGHSH, CDR2 LQKENI. CDR3 in amino acids: CASSPRSLNTEAFF. The CDR3 DNA sequence: TGTGCCAGCTCACCACGGAGCCTGAACACTGAAGCTTTCTTT.

The J gene is TRBJ1-1, the V gene TRBV19; the D gene is possibly TRBD1 (5 bases). The V gene lost 0 bases and the J gene lost 4 bases, with 21 bases spanning the gap. This CDR3 spans 18 amino acids. Looked up from germline, CDR1 is LNHDA and CDR2 is SQIVND (reference sequence). CDR3: CASSIDLRFEFRATEAFF. The CDR3 nucleotides are TGTGCCAGTAGTATAGATTTGAGGTTTGAGTTCAGGGCCACTGAAGCTTTCTTT. The variable domain in full, completed from reference TRBV19 and TRBJ1-1, reads DGGITQSPKYLFRKEGQNVTLSCEQNLNHDAMYWYRQDPGQGLRLIYYSQIVNDFQKGDIAEGYSVSREKKESFPLTVTSAQKNPTAFYLCASSIDLRFEFRATEAFFGQGTRLTVV.

This clone was seen once. The rearrangement uses TRBV18 and TRBJ1-2; 9 bases align to TRBD1. The CDR3 consists of 16 residues. The ends lost 3 bases at V and 6 bases at J; junction bases unmatched: 11. The germline V gene encodes CDR1 KGHSH and CDR2 LQKENI. CDR3 amino acids: CASSPKRQGESNGYTF. For the CDR3, the DNA is TGTGCCAGCTCACCCAAGCGACAGGGGGAGAGTAATGGCTACACCTTC.

The chain combines TRBV29-1 with TRBJ1-1; 8 nucleotides line up with TRBD1. With 8 bases clipped from V and 1 base from J, the junction kept 9 bases outside the gene matches. The CDR3 length is 14 residues. Germline lookup yields CDR1 SQVTM and CDR2 ANQGSEA. The CDR3 here is CSLSGGAGNTEAFF. For the CDR3, the DNA is TGCAGCCTCTCAGGGGGCGCCGGGAACACTGAAGCTTTCTTT.

This rearrangement joins TRBV5-1 to TRBJ1-6; D is undetermined. Trimming took off 0 bases at V and 7 bases at J, with 11 bases between the two ends. CDR1 is SGHRS, CDR2 YFSETQ, per germline. This CDR3 contains 15 residues. The CDR3 here is CASSLGQVLNSPLHF. CDR3 sequence (DNA): TGCGCCAGCAGCTTGGGCCAGGTCTTAAATTCACCCCTCCACTTT.

The genes are TRBV28 and TRBJ1-1; 8 bases line up with TRBD1. With 3 bases clipped from V and 7 bases from J, the junction kept 1 base outside the gene matches. CDR3 length: 12 amino acids. CDR1 and CDR2 from the germline V gene are MDHEN and SYDVKM. The CDR3 reads CASSLGTGEAFF. CDR3 sequence (DNA): TGTGCCAGCAGTTTGGGGACAGGTGAAGCTTTCTTT.

This clone was seen just once. The chain has TRBV19 and TRBJ2-7; 7 bases agree with TRBD1. The V gene end was trimmed by 4 bases and the J gene end by 2 bases; junction bases not matched to a gene: 11. This CDR3 has 16 residues. In germline, CDR1 is LNHDA, CDR2 SQIVND (reference sequence). CDR3 loop: CASSTRNRDSAYEQYF. The CDR3 DNA is TGTGCCAGTAGTACACGGAACAGGGACAGCGCCTACGAGCAGTACTTC.

This clone was detected only a few times. This chain connects TRBV7-9 to TRBJ2-3; 7 bases match TRBD2. Germline lookup yields CDR1 SEHNR and CDR2 FQNEAQ (reference sequence). V lost 1 base and J lost 1; bases outside the gene matches: 11. This CDR3 is 18 amino acids long. The DNA for the CDR3 is TGTGCCAGCAGCTTAGGGGCCGGGACTATGGGGGGCACAGATACGCAGTATTTT. Amino acids: CASSLGAGTMGGTDTQYF.

The chain links TRBV18 to TRBJ1-1, with TRBD1 matching over 9 bases. Germline values: CDR1 KGHSH, CDR2 LQKENI. CDR3 length equals 17 residues. V shed 0 bases and J 4 bases; nucleotides not matched to a gene: 9. CDR3 in amino acids: CASSPPGLMTGGTEAFF. The CDR3 coding sequence is TGTGCCAGCTCACCACCGGGGCTTATGACAGGGGGCACTGAAGCTTTCTTT.

The V gene is TRBV11-2, the J gene TRBJ1-1, with D perhaps TRBD1 (6 bases). V was pared by 5 bases and J by 5 bases, with 18 bases between. Looked up from germline, CDR1 is SGHAT and CDR2 is FQNNGV. The CDR3 loop spans 15 amino acids. The CDR3 here is CASSKSRGGRTEAFF. The CDR3 DNA sequence: TGTGCCAGCAGCAAGTCCAGGGGAGGGAGGACTGAAGCTTTCTTT.

V gene TRBV11-2 combines with J gene TRBJ1-2; possible D gene TRBD1, 5 bases. Trimming took 1 base from V and 1 from J, leaving 16 bases between them. From germline, CDR1 is SGHAT and CDR2 FQNNGV. This CDR3 is built from 17 residues. The CDR3 region is CASSLVRRAPGNYGYTF. The CDR3 nucleotides are TGTGCCAGCAGCTTAGTCCGCAGGGCCCCGGGTAACTATGGCTACACCTTC.

The chain is built from TRBV28 and TRBJ1-4; TRBD1 might be the D (6 bases). The ends were cut back, 6 bases at V and 2 bases at J, with 16 bases in the middle. The length of the CDR3 is 16 residues. Germline V gives CDR1 MDHEN, CDR2 SYDVKM. In nucleotides, the CDR3 is TGTGCCAGCAGAGCTGGACAGATCCGCACTAATGAAAAACTGTTTTTT. Translated: CASRAGQIRTNEKLFF.

This clone has just one count. The genes are TRBV2 and TRBJ1-4; 8 positions match TRBD1. Trimming cost V 7 bases and J 7 bases; bases outside gene matches: 11. The CDR3 totals 15 residues. Per the germline V gene, CDR1 is SNHLY and CDR2 is FYNNEI. The CDR3 region is CASTLFQGAGEKLFF. The CDR3 DNA reads TGTGCCAGCACGCTCTTTCAGGGGGCTGGTGAAAAACTGTTTTTT. The variable domain in full, completed from reference TRBV2 and TRBJ1-4, reads EPEVTQTPSHQVTQMGQEVILRCVPISNHLYFYWYRQILGQKVEFLVSFYNNEISEKSEIFDDQFSVERPDGSNFTLKIRSTKLEDSAMYFCASTLFQGAGEKLFFGSGTQLSVL.

The J gene is TRBJ1-5, the V gene TRBV6-5; a possible D gene is TRBD1 (6 bases). CDR3 length equals 14 residues. The V and J ends lost 7 bases and 3 bases respectively, with 13 bases between them. The germline V gene has CDR1 MNHEY and CDR2 SVGAGI. As DNA, the CDR3 is TGTGCCAGCAACCCGACAGGACCCAATCAGCCCCAGCATTTT. Its protein product is CASNPTGPNQPQHF.

The table lists this clone with a count of one. The chain recombines TRBV30 with TRBJ1-1; D uncertain. V was clipped by 3 bases and J by 5 bases, with 13 bases between them. Germline CDR1 and CDR2: GTSNPN and SVGIG (reference sequence). The CDR3 has 13 residues. In DNA form, the CDR3 reads TGTGCCTGGAGGGGCTGGGGAGATACTGAAGCTTTCTTT. Protein sequence: CAWRGWGDTEAFF.

J is TRBJ2-5 and V is TRBV7-9; D is perhaps TRBD2 (5 bases). The CDR3 sequence is 13 residues long. The ends were cut back, 5 bases at V and 3 bases at J, with 10 bases in the middle. Looked up from germline, CDR1 is SEHNR and CDR2 is FQNEAQ (reference sequence). The CDR3 sequence: CASSLWTEETQYF. The CDR3, as DNA: TGTGCCAGCAGCCTTTGGACTGAAGAGACCCAGTACTTC.

The chain employs TRBV11-2 and TRBJ2-2; the match to TRBD1 covers 10 bases. Trimming removed 6 bases from V and 4 bases from J; junction bases left unmatched: 8. The CDR3 covers 16 residues. The germline CDR1 and CDR2 sequences are SGHAT and FQNNGV. The DNA for the CDR3 is TGTGCCAGCAGTTTGACAGGGGGCGCCGGCACCGGGGAGCTGTTTTTT. It is translated as CASSLTGGAGTGELFF.